These T cell receptor beta chains were read from a single sample in a study of blood T cell repertoires in COVID-19. Sequencing used immunoSEQ multiplex PCR; TCRdb keeps in-frame clones, though not all of them. The sample includes approximately 190,000 clones, roughly 80% seen only once; the top ten take approximately 7.9%. Sample: PBMCs or T cells enriched from blood (not recorded which). The receptor set was obtained from a man aged 40-49 years who had recovered from COVID-19. Each CDR3 is given with its conserved first and last residue. A D gene is named only where the DNA matches it firmly. Not every row has a clone size; where given, it reads once, few, many or a size class.

d_call	v_call	j_call	clone_size	cdr3_aa	cdr3_nt
NA	TRBV4-2	TRBJ1-4	NA	CASSQLGEKLFF	TGTGCCAGCAGCCAACTGGGCGAAAAACTGTTTTTT
NA	TRBV6-2/TRBV6-3	TRBJ2-4	NA	CASSYRQVAKNIQYF	TGTGCCAGCAGTTACCGACAGGTAGCCAAAAACATTCAGTACTTC
TRBD1	TRBV7-9	TRBJ2-3	NA	CASSNHRRTGVADTQYF	TGTGCCAGCAGCAACCACCGGCGGACAGGGGTCGCAGATACGCAGTATTTT
NA	TRBV28	TRBJ1-2	NA	CASSLTPHGYTF	TGTGCCAGCAGTTTAACTCCACATGGCTACACCTTC
TRBD1	TRBV7-2	TRBJ1-2	NA	CASSLGQENYGYTF	TGTGCCAGCAGCCTCGGACAGGAGAATTATGGCTACACCTTC
TRBD2	TRBV9	TRBJ2-1	NA	CASSIRLAGGLYNEQFF	TGTGCCAGCAGCATACGACTAGCGGGGGGGCTCTACAATGAGCAGTTCTTC
TRBD1	TRBV19	TRBJ1-1	few	CASSTGTGGLGPNTEAFF	TGTGCCAGTAGTACCGGGACAGGGGGCTTGGGACCGAACACTGAAGCTTTCTTT
NA	TRBV7-2	TRBJ1-2	NA	CASSSPTGYGYTF	TGTGCCAGCAGCAGTCCTACAGGGTACGGCTACACCTTC
NA	TRBV5-1	TRBJ1-6	NA	CASMSGAVGYNSPLHF	TGCGCCAGCATGTCAGGGGCAGTCGGATATAATTCACCCCTCCACTTT
NA	TRBV23-1	TRBJ2-4	NA	CASSQAAPLVGYF	TGCGCCAGCAGTCAAGCGGCGCCCCTTGTCGGGTACTTC
NA	TRBV5-4	TRBJ1-2	NA	CASSFGLQAYYGYTF	TGTGCCAGCAGCTTCGGATTACAGGCCTACTATGGCTACACCTTC
NA	TRBV30	TRBJ1-5	NA	CAWSVSGGRNQPQHF	TGTGCCTGGAGTGTATCCGGGGGGCGCAATCAGCCCCAGCATTTT
NA	TRBV7-9	TRBJ2-3	NA	CASSFQLDTQYF	TGTGCCAGCAGCTTCCAGTTGGATACGCAGTATTTT
TRBD2	TRBV6-1	TRBJ2-1	NA	CASSDWVRLAGGPRNEQFF	TGTGCCAGCAGTGATTGGGTGCGACTAGCGGGGGGGCCTCGGAATGAGCAGTTCTTC
TRBD1	TRBV7-3	TRBJ2-5	NA	CASSLNRGSGTQYF	TGTGCCAGCAGCTTAAACAGGGGCAGCGGGACCCAGTACTTC
NA	TRBV3-1/TRBV3-2	TRBJ2-5	NA	CASSQDYKETQYF	TGTGCCAGCAGCCAAGATTATAAAGAGACCCAGTACTTC
TRBD1	TRBV7-9	TRBJ1-4	NA	CASSFMGTGSGKLFF	TGTGCCAGCAGCTTTATGGGGACAGGGTCTGGAAAACTGTTTTTT
TRBD1	TRBV29-1	TRBJ1-2	once	CSGGQGADGYTF	TGCAGCGGAGGACAGGGGGCGGATGGCTACACCTTC
NA	TRBV18	TRBJ1-3	NA	CASSPPGSHSGNTIYF	TGTGCCAGCTCACCACCCGGGAGCCACTCTGGAAACACCATATATTTT
TRBD1	TRBV19	TRBJ2-7	NA	CASSRDRGNEQYF	TGTGCCAGTTCTCGGGACAGGGGGAACGAGCAGTACTTC
NA	TRBV27	TRBJ2-5	NA	CASSFVRGLAETQYF	TGTGCCAGCAGTTTCGTTAGGGGGCTAGCGGAGACCCAGTACTTC
NA	TRBV3-1/TRBV3-2	TRBJ2-1	NA	CASSQVRGTEQFF	TGTGCCAGCAGCCAAGTCAGGGGCACTGAGCAGTTCTTC
TRBD1	TRBV2	TRBJ2-3	NA	CASRRDRWGSDTQYF	TGTGCCAGCAGGAGGGACAGATGGGGGTCAGATACGCAGTATTTT
TRBD1	TRBV2	TRBJ1-4	NA	CASIPGTGLPNEKLFF	TGTGCCAGCATCCCCGGGACAGGGCTTCCTAATGAAAAACTGTTTTTT
TRBD1	TRBV29-1	TRBJ2-3	NA	CSVVRTGNADTQYF	TGCAGCGTTGTTAGGACAGGGAATGCCGATACGCAGTATTTT
TRBD1	TRBV11-2	TRBJ1-2	once	CASRTGGSNYGYTF	TGTGCCAGCCGCACAGGGGGCTCTAACTATGGCTACACCTTC
NA	TRBV3-1/TRBV3-2	TRBJ2-7	NA	CASSQVAASEQYF	TGTGCCAGCAGCCAGGTAGCCGCTAGCGAGCAGTACTTC
TRBD1	TRBV18	TRBJ1-1	NA	CASSQDRLGTEAFF	TGTGCCAGCTCCCAGGACAGGTTGGGCACTGAAGCTTTCTTT
NA	TRBV30	TRBJ1-1	NA	CAWSGHNTEAFF	TGTGCCTGGAGTGGGCACAACACTGAAGCTTTCTTT
NA	TRBV5-4	TRBJ2-1	NA	CASSLGANEQFF	TGTGCCAGCAGCTTGGGAGCGAATGAGCAGTTCTTC
NA	TRBV6-5	TRBJ1-1	NA	CASIARGEAFF	TGTGCCAGCATAGCCAGGGGTGAAGCTTTCTTT
NA	TRBV5-5	TRBJ2-1	NA	CASSPLAIQFF	TGTGCCAGCAGCCCCCTCGCGATACAGTTCTTC
TRBD2	TRBV2	TRBJ2-7	NA	CASSVPTSGASDEQYF	TGTGCCAGCAGTGTCCCGACTAGCGGGGCCTCCGACGAGCAGTACTTC
TRBD1	TRBV5-8	TRBJ1-2	NA	CASSAEAQGANYGYTF	TGTGCCAGCAGCGCCGAGGCACAGGGGGCTAACTATGGCTACACCTTC
TRBD2	TRBV28	TRBJ2-7	NA	CASSWGLAFEQYF	TGTGCCAGCAGTTGGGGACTAGCGTTCGAGCAGTACTTC
NA	TRBV7-3	TRBJ1-1	NA	CASSYLRDTEAFF	TGTGCCAGCAGCTACCTTCGGGACACTGAAGCTTTCTTT
NA	TRBV7-9	TRBJ2-3	few	CASSSTGTNTDTQYF	TGTGCCAGCAGCTCTACAGGGACTAACACAGATACGCAGTATTTT
NA	TRBV9	TRBJ1-1	NA	CASSAMGHMNTEAFF	TGTGCCAGCAGCGCTATGGGACATATGAACACTGAAGCTTTCTTT
NA	TRBV5-1	TRBJ2-3	NA	CASSGLYQGSGTDTQYF	TGCGCCAGCAGCGGGTTATATCAGGGCTCCGGCACAGATACGCAGTATTTT
NA	TRBV3-1/TRBV3-2	TRBJ1-3	NA	CASSQEHAGRSGNTIYF	TGTGCCAGCAGCCAAGAACACGCAGGGCGATCTGGAAACACCATATATTTT
TRBD1	TRBV12-3/TRBV12-4	TRBJ2-5	NA	CASGTGQETQYF	TGTGCCAGCGGGACAGGCCAAGAGACCCAGTACTTC
NA	TRBV5-5	TRBJ1-1	NA	CASSRGTQGAEAFF	TGTGCCAGCAGCCGCGGGACCCAAGGCGCTGAAGCTTTCTTT
NA	TRBV30	TRBJ1-5	NA	CAWSVQTDNQPQHF	TGTGCCTGGAGTGTTCAGACAGACAATCAGCCCCAGCATTTT
TRBD1	TRBV19	TRBJ2-6	NA	CASSGTGFSGANVLTF	TGTGCCAGTTCGGGGACAGGCTTCTCTGGGGCCAACGTCCTGACTTTC
NA	TRBV2	TRBJ2-7	NA	CASSPSTILGQYF	TGTGCCAGCAGCCCCTCGACCATCCTAGGGCAGTACTTC
TRBD2	TRBV7-2	TRBJ2-7	NA	CASSTTRPSGTSYEQYF	TGTGCCAGCAGCACCACAAGGCCTAGCGGTACGTCCTACGAGCAGTACTTC
NA	TRBV11-1	TRBJ2-1	few	CASSQGLFSYNEQFF	TGTGCCAGCAGTCAAGGACTGTTCTCCTACAATGAGCAGTTCTTC
TRBD1	TRBV11-2	TRBJ1-2	NA	CASSSPGGMGGYTF	TGTGCCAGCAGCTCCCCAGGGGGAATGGGAGGCTACACCTTC
TRBD2	TRBV5-1	TRBJ2-3	NA	CASSWTTSGGAGTDTQYF	TGCGCCAGCAGCTGGACGACTAGCGGGGGGGCCGGGACAGATACGCAGTATTTT
NA	TRBV3-1/TRBV3-2	TRBJ1-6	few	CASSSGGSPLHF	TGTGCCAGCAGTTCGGGGGGTTCACCCCTCCACTTT
TRBD1	TRBV30	TRBJ1-2	NA	CAWSEMGQGGPNYGYTF	TGTGCCTGGAGTGAAATGGGACAGGGAGGACCTAACTATGGCTACACCTTC